This TCR beta chain emerged from a study of blood T cells in healthy people across ages. This clonotype came up a few times. What it binds is unknown. Next came a second PCR, run for about 7 to 12 cycles, which used a sample-barcoded 5' primer along with a J-beta primer mix. Each cDNA molecule carried a tag from a template-switch adaptor that contained 12 random nucleotides. TCRdb processed the 5' RACE reads anew with MiXCR; each CDR3 protein has one entry. In the table there are about 750,000 distinct CDR3 sequences, 53% of which are singletons. Study results and caveats: Greater diversity and more naive CD4+ cells were seen in long-lived donors than in aged donors.

The people who gave samples were healthy Caucasians from Russia, aged roughly 6 to 90. It was about 10 milliliters of peripheral blood that were drawn from each donor. Germline CDR1 and CDR2: SQVTM and ANQGSEA. The CDR3 sequence is 12 residues long. The V end was cut by 4 bases, the J end by 0 bases, with 6 bases between. This clonotype originated in a man older than 75 in good health. The J gene is TRBJ1-2, the V gene TRBV29-1, with D unresolved. Sequencing was performed on blood. The DNA of the CDR3 is TGCAGCGTTGCAGAAGCTAACTATGGCTACACCTTC. This gives the protein CSVAEANYGYTF.